The 11 T cell receptor beta chains in this list originate from one sample, sequenced in a study of cytomegalovirus exposure and HLA in healthy donors. PCR primers comprised 60 Vbeta and 13 Jbeta primers. Assay used: immunoSEQ multiplex PCR; TCRdb lists only in-frame clones, some missing. The profile shows some 250,000 clones, roughly 82% of them singletons. The sequencing sample was made of PBMCs. These receptor sequences come from a woman between 40 and 55 years old in good health and CMV-seropositive.

The chain combines TRBV10-1 with TRBJ2-3; 8 bases are a match to TRBD2. The V gene end was trimmed by 8 bases and the J gene end by 2 bases; junction bases not matched to a gene: 3. CDR3 length: 13 residues. The germline gives CDR1 WNHNN, CDR2 SYGVQD (reference sequence). CDR3 loop: CASQGLATDTQYF. CDR3 DNA sequence: TGCGCCAGCCAAGGACTAGCCACAGATACGCAGTATTTT.

The chain recombines TRBV6-1 with TRBJ2-6; D is possibly TRBD1 (5 bases). V was cut by 0 bases and J by 2 bases, with 5 bases left in between. CDR3 length: 15 residues. Germline V gives CDR1 MNHNS, CDR2 SASEGT. The DNA for the CDR3 is TGTGCCAGCAGTGAAGCAGGGGCTGGGGCCAACGTCCTGACTTTC. Its translation: CASSEAGAGANVLTF.

This clone was counted only a few times. The chain uses TRBV30 and TRBJ1-2; D gene unclear. CDR1 and CDR2 (germline): GTSNPN, SVGIG (reference sequence). Trimming stripped 3 bases from V and 8 bases from J, with 10 bases between. The CDR3 runs 11 residues. This CDR3 reads CAWRSSRGYTF. In DNA, the CDR3 is TGTGCCTGGAGGTCTTCACGGGGCTACACCTTC.

V usage is TRBV19 and J usage is TRBJ2-7, with TRBD2 identical over 8 bases. The CDR3 extends over 14 amino acids. The germline gives CDR1 LNHDA, CDR2 SQIVND (reference sequence). Trimming cost V 1 base and J 2 bases; bases outside gene matches: 1. CDR3 coding DNA: TGTGCCAGTAGTATAGTAGCGGGGCCCTACGAGCAGTACTTC. Protein: CASSIVAGPYEQYF.

V is TRBV13 and J is TRBJ2-7; perhaps TRBD1 as D (5 bases). V was trimmed by 1 base and J by 2 bases, leaving 15 bases between them. This CDR3 comprises 16 residues. The germline CDR1 and CDR2 sequences are PRHDT and FYEKMQ (reference sequence). In DNA form, the CDR3 reads TGTGCCAGCAGCTTAGAGGGGCCCCGAAAGCCCTACGAGCAGTACTTC. Translating it yields CASSLEGPRKPYEQYF. Full variable domain (remainder filled in from reference TRBV13 and TRBJ2-7): AAGVIQSPRHLIKEKRETATLKCYPIPRHDTVYWYQQGPGQDPQFLISFYEKMQSDKGSIPDRFSAQQFSDYHSELNMSSLELGDSALYFCASSLEGPRKPYEQYFGPGTRLTVT.

The gene calls are TRBV5-1 and TRBJ2-1; 7 positions match TRBD2. CDR1 and CDR2 from the germline V gene are SGHRS and YFSETQ. The trim removed 0 bases at V and 4 bases at J, leaving 10 bases unmatched. The length of the CDR3 is 17 residues. The CDR3 loop reads CASSLGGSGGGYNEQFF. In DNA, the CDR3 is TGCGCCAGCAGCTTGGGAGGGTCGGGAGGCGGGTACAATGAGCAGTTCTTC.

A few counts support this clone. At one end, the junction sequence differs from germline, possibly due to a read error. CDR3 protein: CSSSLVGTGVVGTEAFF. CDR3 nucleotides: TGTTCCAGCAGCTTAGTAGGGACAGGGGTTGTGGGCACTGAAGCTTTCTTT. This chain joins TRBV7-9 and TRBJ1-1; 10 bases line up with TRBD1. CDR1 and CDR2 (germline): SEHNR, FQNEAQ (reference sequence). The CDR3 extends over 17 amino acids.

This clone was detected only a few times. The V gene is TRBV15, the J gene TRBJ1-5; TRBD1 matches 7 bases. Germline CDR1 is LNHNV and CDR2 is YYDKDF (reference sequence). This CDR3 spans 14 amino acids. V lost 3 bases, J lost 7 bases, and 6 bases stayed unmatched. The CDR3: CATSSEGAGQPQHF. The CDR3 coding sequence is TGTGCCACCAGCAGTGAGGGGGCGGGACAGCCCCAGCATTTT.

This chain connects TRBV19 to TRBJ2-5, with 9 bases identical to TRBD1. In germline, CDR1 is LNHDA, CDR2 SQIVND (reference sequence). V lost 6 bases and J lost 1; bases outside the gene matches: 15. The CDR3 has 18 amino acids. CDR3 DNA: TGTGCCAGTAGCGGGGCTAGGACAGGGGTTGTGGGCCAAGAGACCCAGTACTTC. Protein sequence: CASSGARTGVVGQETQYF.

The chain recombines TRBV9 with TRBJ1-6, with a possible D match to TRBD1 (6 bases). The CDR3 spans 16 residues. Germline CDR1 reads SGDLS; CDR2 reads YYNGEE. V was shortened by 1 base and J by 7 bases, with 15 bases between the two germline ends. The CDR3 loop reads CASSVQPGVDNSPLHF. CDR3 coding DNA: TGTGCCAGCAGCGTACAACCAGGGGTGGACAATTCACCCCTCCACTTT. The variable domain in full, completed from reference TRBV9 and TRBJ1-6, reads DSGVTQTPKHLITATGQRVTLRCSPRSGDLSVYWYQQSLDQGLQFLIQYYNGEERAKGNILERFSAQQFPDLHSELNLSSLELGDSALYFCASSVQPGVDNSPLHFGNGTRLTVT.

The V and J genes are TRBV29-1 and TRBJ2-5, with 8 bases lining up with TRBD1. Looked up from germline, CDR1 is SQVTM and CDR2 is ANQGSEA. J was trimmed by 5 bases and V by 3 bases; bases with no gene match: 5. CDR3 size: 13 residues. The CDR3 protein is CSVERQGTETQYF. The CDR3 bases are TGCAGCGTTGAGCGACAGGGGACGGAGACCCAGTACTTC.